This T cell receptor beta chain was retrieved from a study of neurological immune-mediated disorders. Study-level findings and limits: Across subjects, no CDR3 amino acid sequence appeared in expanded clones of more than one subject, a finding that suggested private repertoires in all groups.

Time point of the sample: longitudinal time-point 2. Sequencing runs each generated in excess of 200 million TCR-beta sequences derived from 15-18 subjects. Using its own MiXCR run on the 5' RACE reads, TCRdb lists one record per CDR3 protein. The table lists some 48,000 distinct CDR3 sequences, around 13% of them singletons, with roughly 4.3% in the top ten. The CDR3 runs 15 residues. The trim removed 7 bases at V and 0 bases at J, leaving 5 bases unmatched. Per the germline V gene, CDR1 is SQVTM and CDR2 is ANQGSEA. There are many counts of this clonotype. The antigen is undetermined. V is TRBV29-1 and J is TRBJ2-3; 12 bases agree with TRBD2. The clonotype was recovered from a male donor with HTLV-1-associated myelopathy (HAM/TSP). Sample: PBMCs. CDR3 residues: CSAQLAGGSTDTQYF. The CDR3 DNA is TGCAGCGCCCAACTAGCGGGGGGTAGCACAGATACGCAGTATTTT.